This entry describes one T cell receptor (beta chain). Antigen specificity is unknown. This specimen comes from a study of T cells in localized non-small cell lung cancer. Whole-study results and caveats: Measurement of T cell clonality placed uninvolved adjacent lung highest, above the level in tumor. In the blood, greater T cell density corresponded to longer overall survival.

Per germline, CDR1 SGHDN and CDR2 FVKESK. The CDR3 is made up of 15 amino acids. The V gene lost 0 bases and the J gene lost 7 bases, with 15 bases spanning the gap. Data came from immunoSEQ multiplex PCR; TCRdb stores just in-frame clones and leaves some out. This table has about 15,000 clones, around 83% appearing once. The input for sequencing was peripheral blood, taken before any cancer treatment. The source is a woman aged 40-69 years with stage I lung adenocarcinoma. V is TRBV14 and J is TRBJ1-2; a weak D match, TRBD1 (6 bases). The CDR3 bases are TGTGCCAGCAGCCAAGATCGGGCCTGGGGGGCTGGCTACACCTTC. Its translation: CASSQDRAWGAGYTF.